These 29 T cell receptor beta chains originate from one sample sequenced in a study of T cell repertoires in cytomegalovirus infection (dated by TCRdb to about 2019). The reads were generated on an Illumina HiSeq 1500. TCRdb cleaned the public reads at Q25 with fastp, built clones with MiXCR and kept in-frame beta chains. Every entry covers one CDR3 protein and lists the most common genes and DNA from its rows. Recorded for this sample are 20,000 to 30,000 distinct CDR3 sequences; 20% to 25% of them occurred a single time. Clones ranked in the top ten supply 91% of the sample. No cognate antigen is known for these TCRs. The intended sense of this specimen's treatment or condition label: in vitro stimulation with specific CMV peptide epitopes to enrich CMV-specific T cells. Sequencing was performed on CD8+ T cells from cultured PBMCs, taken from culture after CMV antigen stimulation. All receptors derive from a human donor in good health (CMV status not recorded). Some clones in this sample may be carry-over from other donors' samples.

In its sample, this clonotype was seen a few times. The rearrangement links TRBV5-1 to TRBJ2-1; D may correspond to TRBD1 or TRBD2 (5 bases each). Germline CDR1 reads SGHRS; CDR2 reads YFSETQ. V was clipped by 0 bases and J by 2 bases, with 18 bases between them. The length of the CDR3 is 18 residues. CDR3 sequence (DNA): TGCGCCAGCAGCTTGGACAGACTCGGGACGTACACCTACAATGAGCAGTTCTTC. This codes for CASSLDRLGTYTYNEQFF.

At least ten counts were recorded for this clonotype. The chain has TRBV6-1 and TRBJ2-1, with 9 bases fitting TRBD1. The germline V gene encodes CDR1 MNHNS and CDR2 SASEGT. The V segment lost 7 bases and the J segment 6 bases; nucleotides outside the gene matches: 22. The CDR3 runs 19 residues. The CDR3 loop is CASKHRDRVGIGFINEQFF. For the CDR3, the DNA is TGTGCCAGCAAACACCGGGACAGGGTCGGAATTGGTTTCATCAATGAGCAGTTCTTC.

The CDR3 spells CASSYGSVGELFF. CDR3 sequence (DNA): TGTGCCAGCAGTTATGGCTCCGTCGGGGAGCTGTTTTTT. This chain uses TRBV6-8 with TRBJ2-2; D uncertain. The V gene's germline CDR1 is MNHGY and CDR2 SAAAGT. V gave up 3 bases and J gave up 7 bases, with 9 bases separating them. There are 13 residues in the CDR3.

This clonotype was counted ten times or more. The chain joins TRBV5-1 to TRBJ1-1, with D perhaps matching TRBD1 (5 bases). Germline V gives CDR1 SGHRS, CDR2 YFSETQ. Trimming took 4 bases from V and 1 from J, leaving 11 bases between them. This CDR3 has 14 residues. The CDR3 nucleotides are TGCGCCAGCAGCATAGGACAAACGAACACTGAAGCTTTCTTT. Amino acids: CASSIGQTNTEAFF.

This clonotype came up a few times. V is TRBV4-1 and J is TRBJ2-5, with 7 bases lining up with TRBD1. The CDR3 sequence is 15 residues long. Germline assignment: CDR1 MGHRA and CDR2 YSYEKL. Trimming took 4 bases from V and 3 from J; bases not matched to a gene: 8. The chain's CDR3 is CASSLQGTAKETQYF. The CDR3 bases are TGCGCCAGCAGCCTTCAGGGGACAGCGAAAGAGACCCAGTACTTC.

The chain uses TRBV7-8 and TRBJ1-3; maybe TRBD1 (5 bases). The CDR3 extends over 15 amino acids. Per germline, CDR1 SGHVS and CDR2 FQNEAQ. The V and J ends lost 7 bases and 3 bases respectively, with 16 bases between them. The CDR3 loop is CASTSSVTGGNTIYF. The CDR3 DNA is TGTGCCAGCACCTCCTCCGTCACAGGTGGAAACACCATATATTTT.

In its sample, this clonotype was seen many times. This chain uses TRBV23-1 with TRBJ2-1; the D call may be TRBD1 or TRBD2 (5 bases each). TRBV23-1 is sorted into the ORF group, with uncertain function. This CDR3 spans 17 amino acids. Trimming pared 0 bases from V and 8 bases from J, leaving 20 bases between. CDR3 residues: CASSQSRGRRFSYEQFF. As DNA, the CDR3 is TGCGCCAGCAGTCAATCGAGGGGACGTCGATTTTCATATGAGCAGTTCTTC.

The rearrangement uses TRBV12-3 or TRBV12-4 and TRBJ2-7; D is uncertain. The V end lost 1 base, the J end lost 4 bases, and 11 bases lay between the germline ends. The CDR3 spans 14 residues. CDR3 in amino acids: CASSLGAPPYEQYF. For the CDR3, the DNA is TGTGCCAGCAGTTTAGGGGCTCCGCCTTACGAGCAGTACTTC.

This clonotype was counted only a few times. The chain couples TRBV7-9 to TRBJ2-1; 12 positions agree with TRBD2. The V gene end was trimmed by 1 base and the J gene end by 8 bases; junction bases not matched to a gene: 3. There are 15 residues in the CDR3. The germline gives CDR1 SEHNR, CDR2 FQNEAQ (reference sequence). The CDR3 DNA follows: TGTGCCAGCAGCTTAGGGACTAGCGGGGCGGATGAGCAGTTCTTC. The encoded protein is CASSLGTSGADEQFF.

The chain employs TRBV29-1 and TRBJ2-1; D is perhaps TRBD1 (8 bases). The germline V and J ends were trimmed by 1 base and 9 bases, with 16 bases remaining between them. Germline CDR1 and CDR2: SQVTM and ANQGSEA. This CDR3 contains 14 residues. The CDR3 protein is CSVEGQYRGGEQFF. CDR3 DNA: TGCAGCGTTGAAGGCCAGTACAGGGGGGGTGAGCAGTTCTTC.

V usage is TRBV2 and J usage is TRBJ2-2; D perhaps matches TRBD2 (5 bases). Per the germline V gene, CDR1 is SNHLY and CDR2 is FYNNEI. Trimming removed 8 bases from V and 0 bases from J, with 10 bases in between. CDR3 size: 14 residues. In DNA, the CDR3 is TGTGCCAGCGAGGAGGTCCCGAACACCGGGGAGCTGTTTTTT. It yields the protein CASEEVPNTGELFF.

The V and J genes are TRBV6-2 or TRBV6-3 and TRBJ1-1; 9 positions match TRBD1. The germline V gene has CDR1 MNHEY and CDR2 SVGEGT. CDR3 size: 14 residues. J gave up 3 bases and V 6 bases, and 5 bases lay outside the gene matches. The CDR3 region has the DNA TGTGCCAGCAGCGGGACAGGGATTTACACTGAAGCTTTCTTT. As protein: CASSGTGIYTEAFF.

This clonotype was found a few times. The gene calls are TRBV6-6 and TRBJ2-2; D may be TRBD1 or TRBD2 (5 bases each). Germline V CDR1 and CDR2: MNHNY, SVGAGI (reference sequence). The length of the CDR3 is 13 residues. The V and J ends lost 10 bases and 4 bases respectively, with 13 bases between them. In nucleotides, the CDR3 is TGTGCCACCCAGAGGGGCGTCACCGGGGAGCTGTTTTTT. Translating it yields CATQRGVTGELFF.

As to this clonotype: A read error may be the cause here, since a much bigger clone is one base away. The CDR3 does not close with the conserved phenylalanine or tryptophan, likely indicating a read error. In DNA form, the CDR3 reads TGTGCCAGCAGCTTCTGGGGCAATGAGCAGTTCTCC. The encoded protein is CASSFWGNEQFS. The genes are TRBV11-3 and TRBJ2-1, with D uncertain. Germline CDR1 SGHNT, CDR2 YENEEA. There are 12 residues in the CDR3. The ends were cut back, 3 bases at V and 6 bases at J, with 6 bases in the middle.

This chain uses TRBV20-1 with TRBJ1-2, with 7 bases lining up with TRBD1. Germline CDR1 is DFQATT and CDR2 is SNEGSKA (reference sequence). With 3 bases clipped from V and 5 bases from J, the junction kept 6 bases outside the gene matches. There are 13 residues in the CDR3. The CDR3 reads CSARGTVTYGYTF. CDR3 bases: TGCAGTGCTAGGGGGACAGTGACTTATGGCTACACCTTC.

In this sample, this clonotype turned up a few times. The chain couples TRBV19 to TRBJ2-5, with D hard to call. V was trimmed by 1 base and J by 1 base, leaving 10 bases between them. CDR3 length equals 15 residues. The V gene's germline CDR1 is LNHDA and CDR2 SQIVND (reference sequence). The CDR3 region is CASSIGSDGQETQYF. DNA of the CDR3: TGTGCCAGTAGTATAGGTTCGGACGGCCAAGAGACCCAGTACTTC. The full variable domain, with the rest looked up from reference TRBV19 and TRBJ2-5, is DGGITQSPKYLFRKEGQNVTLSCEQNLNHDAMYWYRQDPGQGLRLIYYSQIVNDFQKGDIAEGYSVSREKKESFPLTVTSAQKNPTAFYLCASSIGSDGQETQYFGPGTRLLVL.

In this sample, this clonotype turned up once. V gene TRBV2 combines with J gene TRBJ2-5; 12 bases map to TRBD2. J was trimmed by 6 bases and V by 6 bases; bases with no gene match: 8. The CDR3 extends over 15 amino acids. CDR1 is SNHLY and CDR2 is FYNNEI in the germline V gene. CDR3 amino acids: CASRTSGGPRKTQYF. The CDR3 bases are TGTGCCAGCAGGACTAGCGGGGGCCCCCGAAAGACCCAGTACTTC.

There are many counts of this clonotype. The CDR3: CASSLGKASGGTYYNEQFF. DNA for the CDR3: TGTGCCAGCAGCTTAGGAAAGGCTAGCGGGGGGACCTACTACAATGAGCAGTTCTTC. The V gene is TRBV7-6, the J gene TRBJ2-1; 11 positions match TRBD2. Per the germline V gene, CDR1 is SGHVS and CDR2 is FNYEAQ. V lost 1 base, J lost 3 bases, and 11 bases stayed unmatched. The CDR3 has 19 residues.

This clonotype has more than one count but fewer than ten. The chain links TRBV4-1 to TRBJ2-3; D is perhaps TRBD2 (5 bases). V lost 0 bases and J lost 0, with 10 bases in between. CDR1 and CDR2 (germline): MGHRA, YSYEKL. This CDR3 has 16 residues. As DNA, the CDR3 is TGCGCCAGCAGCCAAGACGTCCGGGGTAGCACAGATACGCAGTATTTT. Translation gives CASSQDVRGSTDTQYF.

The chain joins TRBV7-9 to TRBJ1-2; no clear D gene. Germline V gene lookup returns CDR1 SEHNR and CDR2 FQNEAQ (reference sequence). The V end was cut by 4 bases, the J end by 1 base, with 7 bases between. The CDR3 extends over 13 amino acids. This CDR3 reads CASSYGDNYGYTF. For the CDR3, the DNA is TGTGCCAGCAGCTACGGTGATAACTATGGCTACACCTTC.

This clonotype was seen a handful of times. The chain uses TRBV27 and TRBJ1-4, with TRBD1 identical over 8 bases. The length of the CDR3 is 15 residues. V gave up 5 bases and J gave up 7 bases; unmatched junction bases: 9. Germline V gene sequence: CDR1 MNHEY, CDR2 SMNVEV (reference sequence). The CDR3 spells CASSRGQGGVEKLFF. The CDR3 coding sequence is TGTGCCAGCAGTCGAGGACAGGGCGGTGTTGAAAAACTGTTTTTT.

The chain carries TRBV2 and TRBJ2-5, with D possibly being TRBD2 (6 bases). Trimming cost V 7 bases and J 1 base, with 22 bases left between them. CDR3 size: 17 residues. The germline V gene has CDR1 SNHLY and CDR2 FYNNEI. The CDR3 is CASTRMARRGRQETQYF. CDR3 bases: TGTGCCAGCACCCGAATGGCCAGGAGGGGCCGCCAAGAGACCCAGTACTTC.

The V gene is TRBV7-9, the J gene TRBJ1-4, with a possible D match to TRBD1 (6 bases). The CDR3 loop spans 15 amino acids. The germline CDR1 and CDR2 sequences are SEHNR and FQNEAQ (reference sequence). V shed 6 bases and J shed 3 bases, with 14 bases lying between them. The CDR3 coding sequence is TGTGCCAGCAGTCAGACAGGAGTGGCTAATGAAAAACTGTTTTTT. This codes for CASSQTGVANEKLFF.

This chain uses TRBV6-1 with TRBJ1-2; maybe TRBD1 (5 bases). With 7 bases removed from V and 6 bases from J, the gap between germline ends came to 15 bases. This CDR3 is built from 13 residues. Germline CDR1 and CDR2: MNHNS and SASEGT. CDR3 loop: CASNLIGGDGYTF. CDR3 nucleotide sequence: TGTGCCAGCAATTTAATCGGAGGGGATGGCTACACCTTC.

This clonotype came up a few times. The J gene is TRBJ2-3, the V gene TRBV7-2; D gene uncertain. The CDR3 runs to 15 residues. Trimming stripped 0 bases from V and 1 base from J, with 8 bases between. Germline loops: CDR1 SGHTA, CDR2 FQGNSA. The CDR3 spells CASSLAKSRTDTQYF. CDR3 coding DNA: TGTGCCAGCAGCTTAGCGAAGTCCCGCACAGATACGCAGTATTTT.

This clonotype turned up a few times. The chain employs TRBV4-3 and TRBJ2-2, with a tentative D call TRBD2 (5 bases). Per germline, CDR1 LGHNA and CDR2 YSLEER. The CDR3 is 16 amino acids. The V end lost 0 bases, the J end lost 0 bases, and 8 bases lay between the germline ends. CDR3 coding DNA: TGCGCCAGCAGCCAAGAACTAGTTGCGAACACCGGGGAGCTGTTTTTT. It yields the protein CASSQELVANTGELFF.

This clonotype was seen more than once but under ten times. The chain links TRBV7-9 to TRBJ2-7, with 10 bases aligning to TRBD1. Unmatched junction bases numbered 2, after V lost 4 bases and J lost 2 bases. CDR3 size: 14 residues. The germline V gene encodes CDR1 SEHNR and CDR2 FQNEAQ (reference sequence). The CDR3 sequence: CASSSGTGAYEQYF. As DNA, the CDR3 is TGTGCCAGCAGCTCAGGGACAGGGGCCTACGAGCAGTACTTC.

CDR3 sequence reads: CSFAPGDYEQYF. The CDR3, as DNA: TGCAGCTTTGCCCCAGGGGACTACGAGCAGTACTTC. The chain carries TRBV29-1 and TRBJ2-7; D possibly corresponds to TRBD1 (6 bases). Germline V gene sequence: CDR1 SQVTM, CDR2 ANQGSEA. This CDR3 is 12 amino acids long. Between the trimmed V and J ends, which lost 8 bases and 3 bases, there was a span of 14 bases.

The CDR3 sequence is CASSLTGVKAIQYF. DNA of the CDR3: TGTGCCAGCAGTTTGACAGGGGTGAAAGCCATTCAGTACTTC. The rearrangement joins TRBV12-3 or TRBV12-4 to TRBJ2-4; 8 nucleotides match TRBD1. The CDR3 is made up of 14 amino acids. The junction had 7 bases not matched to a gene; V was cut back by 3 bases and J by 9 bases.